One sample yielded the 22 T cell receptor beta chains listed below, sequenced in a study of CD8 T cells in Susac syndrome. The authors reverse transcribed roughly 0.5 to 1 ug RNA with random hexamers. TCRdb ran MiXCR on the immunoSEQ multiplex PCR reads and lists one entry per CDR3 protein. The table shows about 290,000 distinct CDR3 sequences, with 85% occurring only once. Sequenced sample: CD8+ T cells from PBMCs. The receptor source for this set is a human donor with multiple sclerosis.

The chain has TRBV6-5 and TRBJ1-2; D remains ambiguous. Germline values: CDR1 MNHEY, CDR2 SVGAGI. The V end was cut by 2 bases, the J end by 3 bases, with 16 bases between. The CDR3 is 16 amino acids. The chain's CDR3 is CASSYQWAGLYYGYTF. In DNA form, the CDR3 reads TGTGCCAGCAGTTACCAGTGGGCAGGCTTATACTATGGCTACACCTTC.

For the CDR3, the DNA is TGTGCCAGCCACGAGGGGGGCGCGCAGTACTTC. It codes for CASHEGGAQYF. The V gene is TRBV27, the J gene TRBJ2-5; D possibly uses TRBD1 or TRBD2 (6 bases each). The germline gives CDR1 MNHEY, CDR2 SMNVEV (reference sequence). The germline V and J ends were trimmed by 8 bases and 11 bases, with 15 bases remaining between them. The CDR3 extends over 11 amino acids.

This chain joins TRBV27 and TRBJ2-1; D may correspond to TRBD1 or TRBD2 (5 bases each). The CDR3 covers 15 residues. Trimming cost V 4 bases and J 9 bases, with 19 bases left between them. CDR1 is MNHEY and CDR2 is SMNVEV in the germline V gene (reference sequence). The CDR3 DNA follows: TGTGCCAGCAGTTGGGGCCAGGGAGTAGTTGGTGAGCAGTTCTTC. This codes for CASSWGQGVVGEQFF.

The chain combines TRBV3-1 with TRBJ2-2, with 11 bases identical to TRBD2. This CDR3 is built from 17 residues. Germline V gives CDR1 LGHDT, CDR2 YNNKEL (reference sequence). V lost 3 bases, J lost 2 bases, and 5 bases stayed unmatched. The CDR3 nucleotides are TGTGCCAGCAGCCATCTAGCGGGAGGCGGAAACACCGGGGAGCTGTTTTTT. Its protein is CASSHLAGGGNTGELFF. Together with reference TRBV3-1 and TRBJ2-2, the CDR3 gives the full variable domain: DTAVSQTPKYLVTQMGNDKSIKCEQNLGHDTMYWYKQDSKKFLKIMFSYNNKELIINETVPNRFSPKSPDKAHLNLHINSLELGDSAVYFCASSHLAGGGNTGELFFGEGSRLTVL.

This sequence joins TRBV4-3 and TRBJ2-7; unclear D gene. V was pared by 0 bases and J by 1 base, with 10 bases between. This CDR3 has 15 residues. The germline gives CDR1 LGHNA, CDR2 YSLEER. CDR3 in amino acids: CASSQEPRASYEQYF. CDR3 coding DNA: TGCGCCAGCAGCCAAGAGCCCCGGGCTTCCTACGAGCAGTACTTC.

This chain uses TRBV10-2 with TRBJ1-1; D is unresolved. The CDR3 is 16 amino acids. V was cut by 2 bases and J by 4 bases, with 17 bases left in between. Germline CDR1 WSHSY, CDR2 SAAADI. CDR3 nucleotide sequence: TGCGCCAGCAGTGAGCCGATCCTGGGAAGTGGCACTGAAGCTTTCTTT. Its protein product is CASSEPILGSGTEAFF.

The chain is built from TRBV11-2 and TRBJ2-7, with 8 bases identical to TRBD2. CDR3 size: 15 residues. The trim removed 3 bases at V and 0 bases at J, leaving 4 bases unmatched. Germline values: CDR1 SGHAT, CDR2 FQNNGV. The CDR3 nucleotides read TGTGCCAGCAGCTTCCCAAGCGGGAGCTCCTACGAGCAGTACTTC. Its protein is CASSFPSGSSYEQYF.

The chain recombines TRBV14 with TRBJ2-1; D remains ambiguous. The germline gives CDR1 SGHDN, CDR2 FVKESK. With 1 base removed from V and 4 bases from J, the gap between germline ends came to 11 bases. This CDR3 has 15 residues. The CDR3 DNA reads TGTGCCAGCAGCCAAGTCGTGTACAGTTACAATGAGCAGTTCTTC. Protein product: CASSQVVYSYNEQFF.

Here the CDR3 reads CASSWRREQFF. The CDR3 DNA reads as TGTGCCAGCAGCTGGAGACGTGAGCAGTTCTTC. The rearrangement joins TRBV5-4 to TRBJ2-1; D call uncertain. The CDR3 extends over 11 amino acids. Germline CDR1 is SGHNT and CDR2 is YYREEE (reference sequence). Deletions cut 3 bases from V and 9 bases from J, with 7 bases between. Filled out from reference TRBV5-4 and TRBJ2-1, the complete variable domain reads ETGVTQSPTHLIKTRGQQVTLRCSSQSGHNTVSWYQQALGQGPQFIFQYYREEENGRGNFPPRFSGLQFPNYSSELNVNALELDDSALYLCASSWRREQFFGPGTRLTVL.

CDR3 amino acids: CASRGGQTQYF. The DNA of the CDR3 is TGTGCCAGCAGAGGAGGCCAGACCCAGTACTTC. The chain has TRBV5-6 and TRBJ2-5, with a tentative D call TRBD2 (5 bases). CDR3 length equals 11 residues. V lost 5 bases, J lost 6 bases, and 8 bases lay in between. CDR1 SGHDT and CDR2 YYEEEE come from the germline V gene.

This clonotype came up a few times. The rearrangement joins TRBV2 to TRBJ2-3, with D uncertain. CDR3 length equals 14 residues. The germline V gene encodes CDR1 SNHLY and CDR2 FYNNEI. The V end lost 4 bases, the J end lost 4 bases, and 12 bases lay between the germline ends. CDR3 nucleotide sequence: TGTGCCAGCAGTGGGACCGGTGGGCCAGATACGCAGTATTTT. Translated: CASSGTGGPDTQYF.

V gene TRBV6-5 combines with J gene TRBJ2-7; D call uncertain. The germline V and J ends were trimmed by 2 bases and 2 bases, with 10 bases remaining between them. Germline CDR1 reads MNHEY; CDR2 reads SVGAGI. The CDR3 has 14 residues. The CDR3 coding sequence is TGTGCCAGCAGTTACGTTGCAGCCACCTACGAGCAGTACTTC. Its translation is CASSYVAATYEQYF.

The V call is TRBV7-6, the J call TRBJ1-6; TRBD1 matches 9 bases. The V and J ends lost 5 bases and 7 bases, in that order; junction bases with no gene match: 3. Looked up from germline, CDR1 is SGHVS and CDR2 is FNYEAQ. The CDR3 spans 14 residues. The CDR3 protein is CASSAGQGNSPLHF. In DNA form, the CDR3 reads TGTGCCAGCAGCGCGGGACAGGGAAATTCACCCCTCCACTTT.

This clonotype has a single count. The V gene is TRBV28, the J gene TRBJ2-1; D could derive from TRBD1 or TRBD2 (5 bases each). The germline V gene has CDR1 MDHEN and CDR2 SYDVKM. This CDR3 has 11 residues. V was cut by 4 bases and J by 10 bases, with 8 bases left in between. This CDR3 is CASSWGSEQFF. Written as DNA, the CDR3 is TGTGCCAGCAGTTGGGGGAGCGAGCAGTTCTTC.

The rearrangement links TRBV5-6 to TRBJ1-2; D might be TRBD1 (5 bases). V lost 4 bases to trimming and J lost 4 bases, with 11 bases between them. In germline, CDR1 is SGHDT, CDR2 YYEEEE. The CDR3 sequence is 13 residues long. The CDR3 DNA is TGTGCCAGCAGCGAGGACATGTCCTATGGCTACACCTTC. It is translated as CASSEDMSYGYTF.

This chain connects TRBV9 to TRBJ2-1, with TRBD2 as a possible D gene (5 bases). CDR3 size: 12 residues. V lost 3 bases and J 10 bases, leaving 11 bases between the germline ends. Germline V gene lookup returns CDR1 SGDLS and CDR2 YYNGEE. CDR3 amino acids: CASSGLAREQFF. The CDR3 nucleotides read TGTGCCAGCAGCGGGCTAGCCCGCGAGCAGTTCTTC. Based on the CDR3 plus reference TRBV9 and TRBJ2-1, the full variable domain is DSGVTQTPKHLITATGQRVTLRCSPRSGDLSVYWYQQSLDQGLQFLIQYYNGEERAKGNILERFSAQQFPDLHSELNLSSLELGDSALYFCASSGLAREQFFGPGTRLTVL.

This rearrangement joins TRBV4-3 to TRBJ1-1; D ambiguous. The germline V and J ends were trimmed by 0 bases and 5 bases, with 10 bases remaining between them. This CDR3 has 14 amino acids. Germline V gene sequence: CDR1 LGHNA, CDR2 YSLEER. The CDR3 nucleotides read TGCGCCAGCAGCCAAGAACTAGGATCGACTGAAGCTTTCTTT. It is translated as CASSQELGSTEAFF.

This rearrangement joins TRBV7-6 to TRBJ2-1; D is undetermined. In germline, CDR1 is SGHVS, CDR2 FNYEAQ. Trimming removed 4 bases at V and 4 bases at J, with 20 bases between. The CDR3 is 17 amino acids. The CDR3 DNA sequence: TGTGCCAGCAGCTCCCTTGGAAGCTCCGATAGATACAATGAGCAGTTCTTC. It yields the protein CASSSLGSSDRYNEQFF.

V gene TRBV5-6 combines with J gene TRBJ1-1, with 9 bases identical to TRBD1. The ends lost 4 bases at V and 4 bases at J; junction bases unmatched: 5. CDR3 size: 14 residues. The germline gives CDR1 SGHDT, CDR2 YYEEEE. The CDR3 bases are TGTGCCAGCAGCGCCGGGACAGGGACCACTGAAGCTTTCTTT. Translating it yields CASSAGTGTTEAFF.

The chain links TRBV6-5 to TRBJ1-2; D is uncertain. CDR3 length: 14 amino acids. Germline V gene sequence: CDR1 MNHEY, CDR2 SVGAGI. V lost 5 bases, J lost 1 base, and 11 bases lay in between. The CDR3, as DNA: TGTGCCAGCAGTATAAGCGAGTTTAACTATGGCTACACCTTC. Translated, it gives CASSISEFNYGYTF.

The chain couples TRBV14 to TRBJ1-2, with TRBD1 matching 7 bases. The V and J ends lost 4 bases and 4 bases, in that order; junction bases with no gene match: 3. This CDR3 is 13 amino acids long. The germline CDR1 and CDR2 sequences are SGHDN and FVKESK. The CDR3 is CASSRGGSYGYTF. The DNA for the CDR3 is TGTGCCAGCAGCCGAGGGGGCAGCTATGGCTACACCTTC.

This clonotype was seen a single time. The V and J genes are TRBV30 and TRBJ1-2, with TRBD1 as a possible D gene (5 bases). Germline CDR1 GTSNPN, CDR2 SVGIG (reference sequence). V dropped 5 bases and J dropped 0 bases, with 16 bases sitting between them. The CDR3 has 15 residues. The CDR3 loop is CAWLSTPGANYGYTF. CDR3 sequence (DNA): TGTGCCTGGCTGAGCACGCCGGGGGCTAACTATGGCTACACCTTC. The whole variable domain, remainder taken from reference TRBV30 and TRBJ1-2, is SQTIHQWPATLVQPVGSPLSLECTVEGTSNPNLYWYRQAAGRGLQLLFYSVGIGQISSEVPQNLSASRPQDRQFILSSKKLLLSDSGFYLCAWLSTPGANYGYTFGSGTRLTVV.